These 20 T cell receptor beta chains came from one sample sequenced in a study of cytomegalovirus exposure and HLA in healthy donors. Only in-frame clones appear in the TCRdb table, and some are missing; sequencing was by immunoSEQ multiplex PCR. The sample lists under 150,000 clones; 88% were seen once. The sample taken for sequencing was PBMCs. The receptors come from a woman under 30 in good health and CMV-seropositive.

CDR3 in amino acids: CASSIFWGYGGELFF. The CDR3 DNA reads TGTGCCAGTAGTATTTTCTGGGGCTACGGTGGGGAGCTGTTTTTT. The chain combines TRBV19 with TRBJ2-2; D might be TRBD1 (5 bases). Germline CDR1 reads LNHDA; CDR2 reads SQIVND (reference sequence). V was pared by 3 bases and J by 8 bases, with 16 bases between. The CDR3 has 15 residues. Filled out from reference TRBV19 and TRBJ2-2, the complete variable domain reads DGGITQSPKYLFRKEGQNVTLSCEQNLNHDAMYWYRQDPGQGLRLIYYSQIVNDFQKGDIAEGYSVSREKKESFPLTVTSAQKNPTAFYLCASSIFWGYGGELFFGEGSRLTVL.

The CDR3 sequence: CASSFGQATGELFF. CDR3 coding DNA: TGCGCCAGCAGCTTTGGACAGGCCACCGGGGAGCTGTTTTTT. The chain has TRBV5-1 and TRBJ2-2; 7 positions match TRBD1. Germline V gene sequence: CDR1 SGHRS, CDR2 YFSETQ. Losses at the gene ends were 2 bases for V and 4 bases for J; bases not matched to a gene: 2. CDR3 length: 14 amino acids.

This clone was counted a single time. This chain joins TRBV7-8 and TRBJ2-1, with 9 nucleotides matching TRBD2. J was trimmed by 4 bases and V by 4 bases; bases with no gene match: 8. The CDR3 spans 16 residues. Per germline, CDR1 SGHVS and CDR2 FQNEAQ. The CDR3 region is CASSWAGLAGYNEQFF. The CDR3 coding sequence is TGTGCCAGCAGCTGGGCCGGGCTAGCGGGGTACAATGAGCAGTTCTTC.

This clone was recorded a few times. The V call is TRBV7-3, the J call TRBJ1-1, with 8 bases that match TRBD1. The CDR3 contains 13 residues. Trimming at V came to 5 bases and at J to 4 bases, leaving 3 bases not matched to a gene. Germline CDR1 and CDR2: SGHTA and FQGTGA. CDR3 sequence reads: CASSPGTGTEAFF. CDR3 in DNA: TGTGCCAGCAGCCCCGGGACAGGCACTGAAGCTTTCTTT.

V and J are TRBV30 and TRBJ2-4; 10 bases match TRBD1. V was pared by 2 bases and J by 11 bases, with 6 bases of the junction left unmatched. The CDR3 spans 13 residues. Germline CDR1 reads GTSNPN; CDR2 reads SVGIG (reference sequence). In DNA form, the CDR3 reads TGTGCCTGGAGTATCCGGGACAGGGGACTTCAGTACTTC. It translates to CAWSIRDRGLQYF.

The rearrangement links TRBV5-8 to TRBJ2-1, with 9 nucleotides matching TRBD1. Germline CDR1 SGHTS, CDR2 YDEGEE. This CDR3 is 19 amino acids long. The V segment lost 3 bases and the J segment 0 bases; nucleotides outside the gene matches: 13. The CDR3 region has the DNA TGTGCCAGCAGCTGGCCCGGGACAGGGATCCCCCTCTCCTACAATGAGCAGTTCTTC. Amino acid sequence: CASSWPGTGIPLSYNEQFF.

The rearrangement links TRBV6-6 to TRBJ2-1, with 10 bases that match TRBD1. The CDR3 sequence is 15 residues long. Per germline, CDR1 MNHNY and CDR2 SVGAGI (reference sequence). V was pared by 7 bases and J by 7 bases, with 10 bases of the junction left unmatched. Written as DNA, the CDR3 is TGTGCCAGCACAGCTCGGGACAGGGGATCGAATGAGCAGTTCTTC. Its protein product is CASTARDRGSNEQFF.

Concerning this clone: Other DNA variants within this sample encode the same CDR3. This sequence joins TRBV5-1 and TRBJ1-1; a weak D match, TRBD1 (5 bases). V was trimmed by 1 base and J by 1 base, leaving 5 bases between them. The CDR3 has 13 residues. Germline CDR1 and CDR2: SGHRS and YFSETQ. This CDR3 reads CASSLTGNTEAFF. The CDR3 region has the DNA TGCGCCAGCAGCTTGACAGGGAACACTGAAGCTTTCTTT.

The gene calls are TRBV5-4 and TRBJ2-5; maybe TRBD1 (5 bases). This CDR3 has 18 amino acids. V was cut by 2 bases and J by 6 bases, with 26 bases left in between. Germline CDR1 SGHNT, CDR2 YYREEE (reference sequence). The CDR3 reads CASSFGGAVGRSLKTQYF. The CDR3 DNA follows: TGTGCCAGCAGCTTTGGTGGGGCAGTGGGAAGGTCCTTGAAGACCCAGTACTTC.

In its sample, this clone was seen a few times. The J gene is TRBJ1-4, the V gene TRBV5-5, with D tentatively TRBD1 (5 bases). The CDR3 totals 15 residues. CDR1 is SGHKS and CDR2 is YYEKEE in the germline V gene (reference sequence). Trimming shortened V by 4 bases and J by 3 bases, and 13 bases separated the two germline ends. The CDR3 nucleotides are TGTGCCAGCAGCCACCTCAGGGCAGCTAATGAAAAACTGTTTTTT. Protein product: CASSHLRAANEKLFF.

The chain recombines TRBV9 with TRBJ1-4; D possibly corresponds to TRBD1 (5 bases). CDR3 size: 14 residues. Between the trimmed V and J ends, which lost 1 base and 1 base, there was a span of 5 bases. The germline gives CDR1 SGDLS, CDR2 YYNGEE. Here the CDR3 reads CASSVTGTNEKLFF. The CDR3 DNA reads as TGTGCCAGCAGCGTAACAGGAACTAATGAAAAACTGTTTTTT.

This chain joins TRBV7-9 and TRBJ1-1, with TRBD1 matching 7 bases. The germline CDR1 and CDR2 sequences are SEHNR and FQNEAQ (reference sequence). With 4 bases clipped from V and 1 base from J, the junction kept 6 bases outside the gene matches. This CDR3 has 15 residues. The CDR3, as DNA: TGTGCCAGCAGCTCCATCAGACAGGGGAACACTGAAGCTTTCTTT. This gives the protein CASSSIRQGNTEAFF.

V usage is TRBV7-3 and J usage is TRBJ2-7; 8 nucleotides line up with TRBD2. Germline lookup yields CDR1 SGHTA and CDR2 FQGTGA. V was pared by 4 bases and J by 4 bases, with 27 bases of the junction left unmatched. This CDR3 has 21 amino acids. As DNA, the CDR3 is TGTGCCAGCAGCTCCAACCCTGCGGGCGGGGGGCTGCGTACTAGCCCGTACGAGCAGTACTTC. This codes for CASSSNPAGGGLRTSPYEQYF.

The genes are TRBV5-8 and TRBJ2-3, with D perhaps matching TRBD2 (5 bases). CDR1 and CDR2 (germline): SGHTS, YDEGEE. The V and J ends lost 1 base and 8 bases respectively, with 17 bases between them. This CDR3 contains 15 residues. DNA for the CDR3: TGTGCCAGCAGCTTGATGGGTTCGAGGGTTGGTACGCAGTATTTT. Its protein product is CASSLMGSRVGTQYF.

The CDR3 reads CASSAGTDRNIQYF. CDR3 in DNA: TGTGCCAGCAGCGCCGGGACAGATCGGAACATTCAGTACTTC. The V call is TRBV9, the J call TRBJ2-4, with 7 positions matching TRBD1. The CDR3 is made up of 14 amino acids. Germline CDR1 and CDR2: SGDLS and YYNGEE. V shed 3 bases, J shed 7 bases, and the junction held 7 bases outside the gene matches.

V and J are TRBV5-1 and TRBJ2-7; 8 nucleotides agree with TRBD2. J was trimmed by 6 bases and V by 0 bases; bases with no gene match: 8. Germline V gene sequence: CDR1 SGHRS, CDR2 YFSETQ. The CDR3 is 15 residues long. CDR3 region: CASSLVSSGGLEQYF. In DNA, the CDR3 is TGCGCCAGCAGCTTGGTTTCGAGCGGGGGCCTCGAGCAGTACTTC.

This sequence joins TRBV20-1 and TRBJ1-1; D remains unclear. The CDR3 sequence is 10 residues long. CDR1 and CDR2 from the germline V gene are DFQATT and SNEGSKA (reference sequence). V was trimmed by 4 bases and J by 3 bases, leaving 3 bases between them. The CDR3 region is CSAIDTEAFF. CDR3 nucleotides: TGCAGTGCTATAGACACTGAAGCTTTCTTT.

CDR3 nucleotides: TGCGCCAGCAGCCGGACTAGCGGAGCCCACAATGAGCAGTTCTTC. Protein: CASSRTSGAHNEQFF. The J gene is TRBJ2-1, the V gene TRBV4-3; 10 bases are shared with TRBD2. CDR3 length equals 15 residues. Germline CDR1 is LGHNA and CDR2 is YSLEER. V trimming: 4 bases; J trimming: 5 bases; junction bases outside the gene matches: 5.

The chain has TRBV4-3 and TRBJ1-3, with a weak D call TRBD1 (6 bases). V was shortened by 4 bases and J by 0 bases, with 13 bases between the two germline ends. Germline V gene lookup returns CDR1 LGHNA and CDR2 YSLEER. The CDR3 spans 16 residues. CDR3 in amino acids: CASSLQLQGSGNTIYF. The CDR3 DNA is TGCGCCAGCAGCCTGCAGTTACAGGGCTCTGGAAACACCATATATTTT.

The rearrangement links TRBV7-3 to TRBJ1-1; 8 bases align to TRBD1. This CDR3 comprises 14 residues. From germline, CDR1 is SGHTA and CDR2 FQGTGA. V gave up 3 bases and J gave up 4 bases; unmatched junction bases: 4. In nucleotides, the CDR3 is TGTGCCAGCAGCTTCGGACAGGGCCCCACTGAAGCTTTCTTT. It encodes CASSFGQGPTEAFF.